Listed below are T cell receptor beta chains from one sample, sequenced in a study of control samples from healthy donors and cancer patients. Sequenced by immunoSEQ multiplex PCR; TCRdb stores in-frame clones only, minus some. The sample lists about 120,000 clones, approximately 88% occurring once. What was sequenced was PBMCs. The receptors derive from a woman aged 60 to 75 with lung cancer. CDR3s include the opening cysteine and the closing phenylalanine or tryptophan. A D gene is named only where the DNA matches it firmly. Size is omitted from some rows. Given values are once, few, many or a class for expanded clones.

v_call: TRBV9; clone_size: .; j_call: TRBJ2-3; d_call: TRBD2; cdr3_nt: TGTGCCAGCAGCGTAGCCTCTAGCGGGGGGGCCCAAACGCAGTATTTT; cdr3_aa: CASSVASSGGAQTQYF
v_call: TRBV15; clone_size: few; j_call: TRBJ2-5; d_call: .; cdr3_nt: TGTGCCACCAGCTTACAGGGTCGCGGAGAGACCCAGTACTTC; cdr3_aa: CATSLQGRGETQYF
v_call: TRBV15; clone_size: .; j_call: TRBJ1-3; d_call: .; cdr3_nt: TGTGCCACCAGCAGACCCGTAAGCTCTGGAAACACCATATATTTT; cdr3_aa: CATSRPVSSGNTIYF
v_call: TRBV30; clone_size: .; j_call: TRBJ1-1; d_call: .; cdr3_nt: TGTGCCTGGAGCCTGAGTAGCCTGTCCACTGAAGCTTTCTTT; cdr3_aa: CAWSLSSLSTEAFF
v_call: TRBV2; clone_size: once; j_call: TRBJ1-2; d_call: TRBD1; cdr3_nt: TGTGCCAGCAGTCCCGGGACAGGGGTAAACTATGGCTACACCTTC; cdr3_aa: CASSPGTGVNYGYTF
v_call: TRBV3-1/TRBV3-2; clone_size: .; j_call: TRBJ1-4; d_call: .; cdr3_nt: TGTGCCAGCAGCCGGACAACTAATGAAAAACTGTTTTTT; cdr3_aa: CASSRTTNEKLFF
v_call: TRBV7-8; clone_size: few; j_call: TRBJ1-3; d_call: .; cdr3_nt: TGTGCCAGCAGCTTTAGACCCTCTGGAAACACCATATATTTT; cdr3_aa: CASSFRPSGNTIYF
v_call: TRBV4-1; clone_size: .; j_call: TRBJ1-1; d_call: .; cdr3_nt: TGCGCCAGCAGCGCCGGAGGGATGGAACCCTACACTGAAGCTTTCTTT; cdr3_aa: CASSAGGMEPYTEAFF
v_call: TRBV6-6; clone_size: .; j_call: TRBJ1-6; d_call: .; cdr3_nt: TGTGCCAGCACTTATAGCGGGGGGAATTCACCCCTCCACTTT; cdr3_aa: CASTYSGGNSPLHF
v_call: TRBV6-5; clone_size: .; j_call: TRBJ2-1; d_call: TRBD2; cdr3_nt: TGTGCCAGTGCGAGCGGGGGGGCTAATGATGAGCAGTTCTTC; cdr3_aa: CASASGGANDEQFF
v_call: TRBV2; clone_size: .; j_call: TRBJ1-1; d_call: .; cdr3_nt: TGTGCCAGCAGTGATATCGGCAGGGTCGTCTCTGAAGCTTTCTTT; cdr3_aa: CASSDIGRVVSEAFF
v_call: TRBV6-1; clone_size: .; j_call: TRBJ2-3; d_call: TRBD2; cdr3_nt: TGTGCCAGCAGTGAACGGGGGGGACTAGCGGGCGCAGATACGCAGTATTTT; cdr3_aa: CASSERGGLAGADTQYF
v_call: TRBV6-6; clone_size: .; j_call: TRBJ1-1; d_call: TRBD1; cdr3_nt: TGTGCCAGCAGATTAGTACGACAGGGGGCGAACACTGAAGCTTTCTTT; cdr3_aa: CASRLVRQGANTEAFF
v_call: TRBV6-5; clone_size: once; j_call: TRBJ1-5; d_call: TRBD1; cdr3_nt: TGTGCCAGCATCTCCGGACAGGGTGGGGCGCCCCAGCATTTT; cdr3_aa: CASISGQGGAPQHF
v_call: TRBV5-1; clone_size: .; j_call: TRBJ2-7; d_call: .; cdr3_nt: TGCGCCAGCAGCTTGGCCACGGCAGGGCGGGACGAGCAGTACTTC; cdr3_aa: CASSLATAGRDEQYF
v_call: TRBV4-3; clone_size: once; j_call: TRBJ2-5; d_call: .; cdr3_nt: TGCGCCAGCAGCCAGGAACAAGAGACCCAGTACTTC; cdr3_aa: CASSQEQETQYF
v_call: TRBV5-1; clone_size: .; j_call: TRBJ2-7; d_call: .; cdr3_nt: TGCGCCAGCAGCTTGGCCCCAAAGGGCACGAGCTCCTACGAGCAGTACTTC; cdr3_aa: CASSLAPKGTSSYEQYF
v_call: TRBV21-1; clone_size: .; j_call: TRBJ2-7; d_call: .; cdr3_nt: TGTGCCAGCAGCAAAAATACGCCGACTCCCAGTAAGTACGAGCAGTACTTC; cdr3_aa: CASSKNTPTPSKYEQYF
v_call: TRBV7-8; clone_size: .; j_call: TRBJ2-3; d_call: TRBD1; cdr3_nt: TGTGCCAGCAGCCGGGGACAGGGCACAGATACGCAGTATTTT; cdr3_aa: CASSRGQGTDTQYF
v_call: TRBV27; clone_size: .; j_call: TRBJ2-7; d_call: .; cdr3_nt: TGTGCCAGCAGCCCGACAGGGCAGCGGGGGGAGCAGTACTTC; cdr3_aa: CASSPTGQRGEQYF
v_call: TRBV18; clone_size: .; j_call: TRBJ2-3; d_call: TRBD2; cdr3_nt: TGTGCCAGCTCACCGACTAGCGGGAGAGGGTCGACTATCAGATATACGCAGTATTTT; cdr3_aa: CASSPTSGRGSTIRYTQYF
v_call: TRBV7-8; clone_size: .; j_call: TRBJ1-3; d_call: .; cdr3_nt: TGTGCCAGCAGCTCACCTGCGGACCTACGCTCTGGAAACACCATATATTTT; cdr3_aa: CASSSPADLRSGNTIYF
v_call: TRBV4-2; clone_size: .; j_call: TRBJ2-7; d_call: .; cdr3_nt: TGTGCCAGCAGCCAAGATGTCGCGCTACTCTCCTACGAGCAGTACTTC; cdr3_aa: CASSQDVALLSYEQYF
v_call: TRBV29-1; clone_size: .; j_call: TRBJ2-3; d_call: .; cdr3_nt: TGCAGCGTTGAAGACGGGGCAGGAGATACGCAGTATTTT; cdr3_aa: CSVEDGAGDTQYF
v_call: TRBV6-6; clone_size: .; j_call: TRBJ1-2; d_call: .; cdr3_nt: TGTGCCAGCAGTCCAGGGCGGGTGGAAGGCTACACCTTC; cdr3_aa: CASSPGRVEGYTF
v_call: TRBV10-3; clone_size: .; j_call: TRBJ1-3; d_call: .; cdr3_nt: TGTGCCATCAGTGAACGGGGCAGGGGAATAGGTCCTGGAAACACCATATATTTT; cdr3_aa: CAISERGRGIGPGNTIYF
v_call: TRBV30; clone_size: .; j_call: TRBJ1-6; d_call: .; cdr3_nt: TGTGCCTGGACGTTACTGTATAATTCACCCCTCCACTTT; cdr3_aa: CAWTLLYNSPLHF
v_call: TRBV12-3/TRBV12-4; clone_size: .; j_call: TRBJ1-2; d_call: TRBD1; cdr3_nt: TGTGCCAGCAGGAAAGGACAGGGGATCGACTACACCTTC; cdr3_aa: CASRKGQGIDYTF
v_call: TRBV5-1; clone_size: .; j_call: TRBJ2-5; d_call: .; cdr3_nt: TGCGCCAGCAGCCCGCCGAGAAGGGAAGAGACCCAGTACTTC; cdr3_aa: CASSPPRREETQYF
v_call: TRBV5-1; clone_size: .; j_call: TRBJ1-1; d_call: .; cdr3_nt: TGCGCCAGCAGCTCTTTACAGGATTCTGGCACTGAAGCTTTCTTT; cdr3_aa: CASSSLQDSGTEAFF
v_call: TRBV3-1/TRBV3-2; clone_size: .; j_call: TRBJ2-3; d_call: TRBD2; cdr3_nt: TGTGCCAGCAGCCACCGGGCCAGGACTAGCGGGGAAACAGATACGCAGTATTTT; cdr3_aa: CASSHRARTSGETDTQYF
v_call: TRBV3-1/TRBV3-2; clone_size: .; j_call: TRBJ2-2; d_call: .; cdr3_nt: TGTGCCAGCAGCCTAGGGAACACCGGGGAGCTGTTTTTT; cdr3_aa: CASSLGNTGELFF
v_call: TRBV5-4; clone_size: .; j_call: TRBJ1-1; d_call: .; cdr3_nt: TGTGCCAGCAGCTCGGGACCGCCGGATGATGAAGCTTTCTTT; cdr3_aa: CASSSGPPDDEAFF
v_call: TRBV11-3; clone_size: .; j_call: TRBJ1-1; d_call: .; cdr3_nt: TGTGCCAGCAGCTTAGAACGGCGTAATTCCGGCACTGAAGCTTTCTTT; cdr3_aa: CASSLERRNSGTEAFF
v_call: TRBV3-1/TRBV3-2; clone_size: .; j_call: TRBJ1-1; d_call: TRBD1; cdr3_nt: TGTGCCAGTAACGACGAGGGACAGGGGAACACTGAAGCTTTCTTT; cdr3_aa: CASNDEGQGNTEAFF
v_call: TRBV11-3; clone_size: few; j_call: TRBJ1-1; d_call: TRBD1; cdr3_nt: TGTGCCAGCAGCAATAGGGGAAAGATACAGGGGTTGAACACTGAAGCTTTCTTT; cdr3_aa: CASSNRGKIQGLNTEAFF
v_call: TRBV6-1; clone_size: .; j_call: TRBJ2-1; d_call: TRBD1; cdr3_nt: TGTGCCAGCAGTGATGGTCCAGGGGGCCTCTACAATGAGCAGTTCTTC; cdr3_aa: CASSDGPGGLYNEQFF
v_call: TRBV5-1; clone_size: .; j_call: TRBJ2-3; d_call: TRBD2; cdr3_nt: TGCGCCAGCAGCTCGGGAGGAAGAGGGTTCGCAGATACGCAGTATTTT; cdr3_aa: CASSSGGRGFADTQYF
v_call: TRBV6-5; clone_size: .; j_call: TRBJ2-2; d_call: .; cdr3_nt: TGTGCCAGCAGCGACGGGACTTTGACCGGGGAGCTGTTTTTT; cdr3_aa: CASSDGTLTGELFF
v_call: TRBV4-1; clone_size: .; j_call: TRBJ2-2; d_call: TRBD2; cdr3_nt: TGCGCCAGCAGTCATTCTAGCGGTACCGGGGAGCTGTTTTTT; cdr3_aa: CASSHSSGTGELFF
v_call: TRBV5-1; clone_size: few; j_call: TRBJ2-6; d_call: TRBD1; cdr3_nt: TGCGCCAGCAGCACACAGGGGGCAGGGGCCAACGTCCTGACTTTC; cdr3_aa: CASSTQGAGANVLTF
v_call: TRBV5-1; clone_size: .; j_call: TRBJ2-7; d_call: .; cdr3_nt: TGCGCCTGTGGGGACGGTGCTTACGAGCAGTACTTC; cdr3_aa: CACGDGAYEQYF